Sequencing of this TCR beta chain was carried out in a study of T cell repertoires in cytomegalovirus infection. About the research overall: Selected CMV epitopes included recently identified HLA-C-restricted ones as well as well-studied HLA-B-restricted ones. CMV infection together with matching HLA type was indicated by public TCR beta signatures. Overall study findings and caveats: Ex vivo, HLA-C-restricted CMV-specific TCR beta clonotypes prevailed over the rest of the response.

This clonotype turned up a few times. What it binds is unknown. Using its own MiXCR run on the reads, TCRdb lists one record per CDR3 protein. The data show about 500,000 distinct CDR3 sequences, with around 35% seen just once and roughly 17% held by the top ten. The CDR3 is made up of 15 amino acids. The germline CDR1 and CDR2 sequences are SGHTA and FQGNSA. The V gene lost 1 base and the J gene lost 1 base, with 11 bases spanning the gap. V usage is TRBV7-2 and J usage is TRBJ2-7; no clear D gene. Sequenced material: cultured PBMCs, taken from culture after CMV antigen stimulation. The origin of this receptor is a human donor in good health (CMV status not recorded). Some clones in this sample may be carry-over from other donors' samples. CDR3 protein: CASSLGLGLSYEQYF. CDR3 DNA sequence: TGTGCCAGCAGCTTAGGACTGGGCCTGTCCTACGAGCAGTACTTC.